This T cell receptor beta chain is from a study of cytomegalovirus exposure and HLA in healthy donors. Points from the study as a whole: Cytomegalovirus-associated status was assigned to more than 150 TCR beta chains. Specific recognition of CMV antigens was confirmed in vitro for a few chains (all CMV-associated). Among TCR sequences, most were rare, though some public TCRs appeared in many donors.

The CDR3 has 13 amino acids. Germline V CDR1 and CDR2: SEHNR, FQNEAQ (reference sequence). Trimming removed 8 bases from V and 0 bases from J, with 10 bases in between. PCR amplification relied on 60 Vbeta primers (plus 13 Jbeta primers). Authors' data handling: The count from a later analysis was some 83 million unique TCR beta chains, roughly 11 million of them shared. Method: immunoSEQ multiplex PCR; TCRdb's copy keeps in-frame clones and lacks some. V and J calls and clone size are given by that table; D and trimming were obtained from the DNA. The repertoire holds 120,000 or so clones, with roughly four fifths as singletons. Of note for this clone: Its antigen is not known.

This chain uses TRBV7-9 with TRBJ1-1; D remains unclear. This clonotype originated in a man aged 18 to 29 in good health and CMV-seronegative. The sample comprised PBMCs. CDR3 amino acids: CASLRGMNTEAFF. The CDR3 coding sequence is TGTGCCAGCCTCCGCGGGATGAACACTGAAGCTTTCTTT.